This T cell receptor (beta chain) was identified in a study of shared clonotypes between healthy human individuals. Study observations and caveats: Even with large depth, rarefaction showed that sorted-subset sequencing was incomplete. Shared clonotypes across all four donors exceeded non-shared ones in generation probability.

The test was conducted at deep level. Genomic DNA per cell subset filled all wells of several immunoSEQ plates. Some clones are missing from TCRdb's copy, which holds only in-frame ones; the method was immunoSEQ multiplex PCR. The table shows 90,000 to 120,000 clones, with less than 80% occurring only once. In germline, CDR1 is SGHVS, CDR2 FNYEAQ. This CDR3 is built from 13 residues. Trimming pared 0 bases from V and 2 bases from J, leaving 3 bases between. As to this clone: What it recognizes is unknown.

Input material: memory CD8+ T cells sorted from blood. Noted subset: CD45RO+ cells pooled with CCR7-negative TemRA cells. This sequence originates from a woman aged 30 to 39 in good health. The chain couples TRBV7-6 to TRBJ2-3; D unresolved. CDR3 in amino acids: CASSLAPTDTQYF. DNA of the CDR3: TGTGCCAGCAGCTTAGCGCCCACAGATACGCAGTATTTT.